The rows below give T cell receptor beta chains drawn from one sample of a study of T cell repertoires in breast cancer. TCRdb reanalysed the emulsion pairing reads using MiXCR and keeps one entry per CDR3 protein. The profile covers roughly 38,000 distinct CDR3 sequences, with 45% to 55% appearing a single time and less than 80% taken by the ten largest. Specimen: CD8+ T cells. Receptor source: a pool of human donors with breast cancer or a healthy control (not recorded which). The CDR3 runs from the conserved cysteine through the conserved F or W. A row's size may be missing; if present it is once, few, many or a size class.

size,V,CDR3
few,TRBV2,CASSEQGKAGYTF
.,TRBV6-5,CASRRPYPGGLYYEQYF
.,TRBV27,CASSFGAGGYEQYF
.,TRBV7-9,CASSRDGAPDTQYF
.,TRBV10-3,CAIREGTLNTGELFF
.,TRBV5-1,CASGQGNTAYNEQFF
few,TRBV20-1,CSAQGWVDTQYF
once,TRBV20-1,CSAKPAGPTNEKLFF
.,TRBV20-1,CSAAGQFHTETQYF
few,TRBV5-5,CASSRTSGSVTKNIQYF